Here is one T cell receptor (beta chain) with its context. Its cognate antigen is unknown. Sequencing used immunoSEQ multiplex PCR; TCRdb keeps in-frame clones, though not all of them. The sample shows about 140,000 clones, 70% to 90% of them seen only once. This specimen belongs to a study of T cell responses to AZD1222 COVID-19 vaccine. The CDR3 length is 13 residues. Trimming left V 5 bases short and J 8 bases short, with 14 bases between. Germline CDR1 MRHNA, CDR2 SNTAGT. Study-wide points: Dominant CD4 TCR responses targeted spike regions 160-218 and 743-854. Nearly half of the spike-specific TCRs reportedly recognize variant regions that carry no mutations.

This sequence joins TRBV6-4 and TRBJ2-3; D perhaps matches TRBD2 (6 bases). Sample: peripheral blood, taken on day 0 of AZD1222 vaccination. This clonotype was sampled from an adult in good health. The CDR3 region has the DNA TGTGCCAGCAGTTCAGAAGGGAGGACTACGCAGTATTTT. Translation: CASSSEGRTTQYF.